The entry that follows covers one T cell receptor (beta chain) sequence. What it binds is not known. The entry originates in a study of shared clonotypes between healthy human individuals. Whole-study context: In total, the donors were a couple of women and three men aged 18 to 49. Study outcomes and limitations: The study generally estimated greater richness for naive than memory subsets. Represented diversity, genetic and exposure-history alike, was limited by few donors.

In the study's own analysis: Junction-only sequences without quality scores were provided by ImmunoSEQ, so filtering was different. Assay: immunoSEQ multiplex PCR; the TCRdb copy retains only in-frame clones and omits some. V, J and clone size were drawn from that table, and D and trimming were deduced from the DNA. The sample has around 750,000 clones, around 74% seen once. Germline lookup yields CDR1 SGHTS and CDR2 YDEGEE. Trimming left V 1 base short and J 0 bases short, with 17 bases between. The CDR3 contains 17 residues. This sequence joins TRBV5-8 and TRBJ2-7; no clear D gene. Sequencing was performed on memory CD4+ T cells sorted from blood. Subset meaning: CD45RA-negative fraction. This clonotype was obtained from a woman in her twenties or thirties in good health. CDR3 sequence: CASSLFPATSHSYEQYF. The DNA for the CDR3 is TGTGCCAGCAGCTTGTTCCCAGCGACAAGCCACTCCTACGAGCAGTACTTC.